This T cell receptor (beta chain) was captured by sequencing in a study of beta chain features in type 1 diabetes. Study as a whole: Across all samples, fewer than 120,000,000 sorted cells were examined.

Study-wide results and limits: Type 1 diabetes patients had moderately but significantly shorter TCRB CDR3s in all four CD4+ subsets.

The sequenced template was cDNA made from the entire isolated RNA. Produced via immunoSEQ multiplex PCR; TCRdb's table is partial and in-frame only. The sample has 130,000 or so clones, 16% seen once; the top ten hold 2% to 2.5%. Concerning this clone itself: Its antigen is not known.

CDR3 size: 14 residues. Germline CDR1 is GTSNPN and CDR2 is SVGIG (reference sequence). The ends were cut back, 4 bases at V and 5 bases at J, with 17 bases in the middle. The receptor comes from a man in his thirties or forties with type 1 diabetes. The sequencing input was central memory CD4+ T cells from blood. The rearrangement joins TRBV30 to TRBJ2-5; a weak D match, TRBD2 (5 bases). The CDR3 DNA is TGTGCCTGGAATCACAGAATCCCGGGGGAGACCCAGTACTTC. Translation: CAWNHRIPGETQYF.